These 20 T cell receptor beta chains were sequenced from one sample in a study of T cell changes during pregnancy in multiple sclerosis. The table came from immunoSEQ multiplex PCR; TCRdb's copy has only in-frame clones and leaves some out. The sample lists roughly 84,000 clones, around 93% occurring once. Sample: peripheral blood, taken in the third trimester of pregnancy. The receptors stem from a female donor in good health, enrolled as a control in a pregnancy study.

This clone was recorded only once. This rearrangement joins TRBV2 to TRBJ2-7, with 7 positions matching TRBD1. CDR1 is SNHLY, CDR2 FYNNEI, per germline. The trim removed 10 bases at V and 2 bases at J, leaving 11 bases unmatched. The CDR3 consists of 14 residues. CDR3 coding DNA: TGTGCCACGTCTAAACAGGGGACACCCTACGAGCAGTACTTC. Its translation: CATSKQGTPYEQYF. Full variable domain (remainder filled in from reference TRBV2 and TRBJ2-7): EPEVTQTPSHQVTQMGQEVILRCVPISNHLYFYWYRQILGQKVEFLVSFYNNEISEKSEIFDDQFSVERPDGSNFTLKIRSTKLEDSAMYFCATSKQGTPYEQYFGPGTRLTVT.

In its sample, this clone was seen once. The chain employs TRBV6-1 and TRBJ2-6; 7 nucleotides agree with TRBD2. V dropped 4 bases and J dropped 0; count of bases not matched to a gene: 3. Germline V lookup: CDR1 MNHNS, CDR2 SASEGT. This CDR3 region has 16 residues. DNA of the CDR3: TGTGCCAGCAGTGTTCTAGCGGCCTCTGGGGCCAACGTCCTGACTTTC. Protein product: CASSVLAASGANVLTF.

The chain uses TRBV11-2 and TRBJ2-5, with D perhaps matching TRBD2 (5 bases). CDR3 size: 13 residues. Germline V CDR1 and CDR2: SGHAT, FQNNGV. V was cut by 5 bases and J by 1 base, with 8 bases left in between. The CDR3 nucleotides are TGTGCCAGCAGCGCCGGGATCCAAGAGACCCAGTACTTC. This codes for CASSAGIQETQYF.

The chain employs TRBV10-3 and TRBJ2-1; TRBD2 aligns across 14 bases. CDR3 size: 17 residues. Germline lookup yields CDR1 ENHRY and CDR2 SYGVKD. V trimming: 4 bases; J trimming: 1 base; junction bases outside the gene matches: 3. The CDR3 DNA reads TGTGCCATCAGTGGACTAGCGGGAGGGCCATCCTACAATGAGCAGTTCTTC. Its translation: CAISGLAGGPSYNEQFF.

DNA of the CDR3: TGTGCCAGCAGCGCGGGACAGGGGGAAAATCAGCCCCAGCATTTT. Translation gives CASSAGQGENQPQHF. The rearrangement joins TRBV2 to TRBJ1-5; 11 nucleotides agree with TRBD1. The CDR3 is 15 amino acids. The germline V gene encodes CDR1 SNHLY and CDR2 FYNNEI. The ends lost 6 bases at V and 4 bases at J; junction bases unmatched: 5.

The chain joins TRBV5-5 to TRBJ2-7, with D perhaps TRBD1 (5 bases). The germline V gene has CDR1 SGHKS and CDR2 YYEKEE (reference sequence). V gave up 1 base and J gave up 4 bases, with 15 bases separating them. This CDR3 comprises 15 residues. CDR3 protein: CASSLRGGAVYEQYF. The CDR3 nucleotides read TGTGCCAGCAGCTTGAGGGGTGGGGCCGTTTACGAGCAGTACTTC.

V gene TRBV5-1 combines with J gene TRBJ2-1; no firm D call. Deletions cut 0 bases from V and 3 bases from J, with 13 bases between. This CDR3 is 16 amino acids long. Germline assignment: CDR1 SGHRS and CDR2 YFSETQ. The CDR3 DNA is TGCGCCAGCAGCTTGGCCGCGGCTTCTAGCTACAATGAGCAGTTCTTC. Its translation is CASSLAAASSYNEQFF.

This CDR3 is CASSPRTVSTDTQYF. CDR3 nucleotides: TGTGCCAGCAGCCCAAGGACAGTAAGCACAGATACGCAGTATTTT. This rearrangement joins TRBV11-2 to TRBJ2-3, with D perhaps matching TRBD1 (6 bases). Germline CDR1 reads SGHAT; CDR2 reads FQNNGV. The CDR3 has 15 amino acids. The germline V and J ends were trimmed by 5 bases and 0 bases, with 12 bases remaining between them.

The chain is built from TRBV2 and TRBJ1-5, with D possibly TRBD1 on 6 matching bases. Trimming stripped 0 bases from V and 0 bases from J, with 15 bases between. The CDR3 runs 18 residues. CDR1 is SNHLY and CDR2 is FYNNEI in the germline V gene. CDR3 protein: CASSEAGQGRLSNQPQHF. CDR3 in DNA: TGTGCCAGCAGTGAAGCGGGTCAGGGGCGTCTTAGCAATCAGCCCCAGCATTTT.

The V call is TRBV5-8, the J call TRBJ2-1, with D tentatively TRBD2 (6 bases). Looked up from germline, CDR1 is SGHTS and CDR2 is YDEGEE. CDR3 length: 16 residues. Trimming took off 5 bases at V and 2 bases at J, with 17 bases between the two ends. CDR3 residues: CASRDMIAATYNEQFF. The CDR3 DNA reads TGTGCCAGCAGGGATATGATAGCGGCAACCTACAATGAGCAGTTCTTC. The full variable domain, its missing parts supplied by reference TRBV5-8 and TRBJ2-1, is EAGVTQSPTHLIKTRGQQATLRCSPISGHTSVYWYQQALGLGLQFLLWYDEGEERNRGNFPPRFSGRQFPNYSSELNVNALELEDSALYLCASRDMIAATYNEQFFGPGTRLTVL.

The CDR3 bases are TGCAGCGTTAAGTATGTCCAGGGCCCTGGGACTGAAGCTTTCTTT. Translation gives CSVKYVQGPGTEAFF. The rearrangement joins TRBV29-1 to TRBJ1-1; perhaps TRBD1 as D (5 bases). The CDR3 is 15 residues long. CDR1 is SQVTM, CDR2 ANQGSEA, per germline. Between the trimmed V and J ends, which lost 5 bases and 5 bases, there was a span of 21 bases.

This clone was observed a single time. The chain has TRBV19 and TRBJ1-5, with no clear D. Germline CDR1 LNHDA, CDR2 SQIVND (reference sequence). This CDR3 has 15 amino acids. Deletions cut 3 bases from V and 2 bases from J, with 11 bases between. The CDR3 protein is CASSILRQGNQPQHF. CDR3 sequence (DNA): TGTGCCAGTAGTATTCTCCGGCAGGGCAATCAGCCCCAGCATTTT.

The rearrangement uses TRBV5-6 and TRBJ2-1, with D perhaps TRBD2 (5 bases). The germline V gene has CDR1 SGHDT and CDR2 YYEEEE. The CDR3 sequence is 14 residues long. V was cut by 3 bases and J by 10 bases, with 17 bases left in between. In DNA, the CDR3 is TGTGCCAGCAGCTGGGCGGACTGGTCTCGGGAGCAGTTCTTC. Its protein is CASSWADWSREQFF.

The chain links TRBV13 to TRBJ2-1; 11 bases map to TRBD2. CDR3 length equals 16 residues. The junction had 5 bases not matched to a gene; V was cut back by 0 bases and J by 7 bases. In germline, CDR1 is PRHDT, CDR2 FYEKMQ (reference sequence). This CDR3 reads CASSLGLAGELNEQFF. CDR3 bases: TGTGCCAGCAGCTTAGGACTAGCGGGAGAGTTAAATGAGCAGTTCTTC.

The chain is built from TRBV19 and TRBJ1-5; 9 positions match TRBD1. CDR1 and CDR2 from the germline V gene are LNHDA and SQIVND (reference sequence). This CDR3 comprises 18 residues. Unmatched junction bases numbered 12, after V lost 4 bases and J lost 2 bases. The DNA of the CDR3 is TGTGCCAGTAGTAGTATTTACCGGGACAGGGCGGGCAATCAGCCCCAGCATTTT. Amino acids: CASSSIYRDRAGNQPQHF.

The chain joins TRBV6-5 to TRBJ2-1; TRBD2 matches at 14 bases. CDR1 is MNHEY and CDR2 is SVGAGI in the germline V gene. V lost 2 bases, J lost 7 bases, and 4 bases stayed unmatched. CDR3 length: 16 amino acids. In DNA, the CDR3 is TGTGCCAGCAGTTACGATCGACTAGCGGGAGGGAATGAGCAGTTCTTC. It specifies CASSYDRLAGGNEQFF.

V gene TRBV10-3 combines with J gene TRBJ2-7; TRBD1 matches 7 bases. CDR1 and CDR2 from the germline V gene are ENHRY and SYGVKD. This CDR3 is built from 12 residues. V lost 0 bases and J lost 12; bases outside the gene matches: 5. CDR3 region: CAISESMGQPYF. In DNA form, the CDR3 reads TGTGCCATCAGTGAGTCGATGGGACAGCCGTACTTC.

The V gene is TRBV6-1, the J gene TRBJ2-5; D perhaps matches TRBD2 (5 bases). Deletions cut 5 bases from V and 4 bases from J, with 17 bases between. Germline values: CDR1 MNHNS, CDR2 SASEGT. The CDR3 loop spans 15 amino acids. CDR3: CASSPGKLGGETQYF. In nucleotides, the CDR3 is TGTGCCAGCAGTCCGGGAAAACTCGGCGGAGAGACCCAGTACTTC.

The chain's CDR3 is CASSLAPVPNEKLFF. CDR3 sequence (DNA): TGTGCCAGCAGCTTAGCCCCAGTTCCTAATGAAAAACTGTTTTTT. The gene calls are TRBV7-9 and TRBJ1-4; D is uncertain. Trimming cost V 0 bases and J 3 bases, with 8 bases left between them. Germline V gene sequence: CDR1 SEHNR, CDR2 FQNEAQ (reference sequence). CDR3 length equals 15 residues.

This chain connects TRBV10-3 to TRBJ2-1, with 10 bases identical to TRBD2. The germline CDR1 and CDR2 sequences are ENHRY and SYGVKD. V gave up 0 bases and J gave up 0 bases; unmatched junction bases: 2. The CDR3 loop spans 17 amino acids. CDR3 amino acids: CAISESSSGSSYNEQFF. The CDR3 DNA reads TGTGCCATCAGTGAGTCCTCTAGCGGGAGCTCCTACAATGAGCAGTTCTTC.